Below, 31 T cell receptor beta chains from the same sample are listed, as sequenced in a study of CD8 T cells in Susac syndrome. An input of about 0.5 to 1 ug of RNA was subjected to reverse transcription using random hexamers. TCRdb redid the calling of the immunoSEQ multiplex PCR reads with MiXCR, one entry per CDR3 protein. The sample shows hundreds of thousands of distinct CDR3 sequences, 65% to 90% of them seen only once. Sequences were obtained from CD8+ T cells from PBMCs. These receptors all come from a human donor with multiple sclerosis.

The chain has TRBV29-1 and TRBJ2-7; TRBD1 might be the D (5 bases). Germline loops: CDR1 SQVTM, CDR2 ANQGSEA. CDR3 size: 12 residues. V was cut by 4 bases and J by 6 bases, with 13 bases left in between. The CDR3 protein is CSVVTGISEQYF. The CDR3 DNA reads as TGCAGCGTTGTTACAGGAATCTCCGAGCAGTACTTC.

The chain recombines TRBV6-2 or TRBV6-3 with TRBJ1-2; no clear D gene. From germline, CDR1 is MNHEY and CDR2 SVGEGT. CDR3 length: 11 residues. The ends were cut back, 11 bases at V and 2 bases at J, with 9 bases in the middle. CDR3 in DNA: TGTGCCGTTCCGGGGAACTATGGCTACACCTTC. This codes for CAVPGNYGYTF.

This clonotype was detected only once. The chain combines TRBV20-1 with TRBJ2-1, with D unclear. The V end lost 0 bases, the J end lost 0 bases, and 21 bases lay between the germline ends. The CDR3 contains 19 residues. Germline loops: CDR1 DFQATT, CDR2 SNEGSKA (reference sequence). Written as DNA, the CDR3 is TGCAGTGCTAGAGATGAGCACTCCGCGCCCTCCAGCTCCTACAATGAGCAGTTCTTC. Its protein is CSARDEHSAPSSSYNEQFF.

The chain links TRBV28 to TRBJ2-1; possibly TRBD2 for D (6 bases). The germline V and J ends were trimmed by 3 bases and 5 bases, with 11 bases remaining between them. The length of the CDR3 is 14 residues. Germline loops: CDR1 MDHEN, CDR2 SYDVKM. CDR3 DNA: TGTGCCAGCAGTTTCGGGAGTTTGGACAATGAGCAGTTCTTC. Its protein is CASSFGSLDNEQFF.

J is TRBJ2-2 and V is TRBV19; D is perhaps TRBD1 (5 bases). The CDR3 covers 15 residues. V was shortened by 1 base and J by 4 bases, with 10 bases between the two germline ends. Germline assignment: CDR1 LNHDA and CDR2 SQIVND (reference sequence). The CDR3 sequence: CASSIGPGSTGELFF. Here the CDR3 DNA reads TGTGCCAGTAGTATAGGCCCAGGGTCCACCGGGGAGCTGTTTTTT.

The CDR3, as DNA: TGTGCCAGCAGCCCGCGGGACGGCACCGGGGAGCTGTTTTTT. This gives the protein CASSPRDGTGELFF. The J gene is TRBJ2-2, the V gene TRBV11-2; D is perhaps TRBD2 (6 bases). The CDR3 totals 14 residues. V lost 5 bases and J 4 bases, leaving 11 bases between the germline ends. From germline, CDR1 is SGHAT and CDR2 FQNNGV.

CDR3 coding DNA: TGTGCCAGTAGTATAAGGCACGTCGCGAACACCGGGGAGCTGTTTTTT. It yields the protein CASSIRHVANTGELFF. V is TRBV19 and J is TRBJ2-2; D is uncertain. V lost 2 bases and J lost 0, with 10 bases in between. CDR1 and CDR2 from the germline V gene are LNHDA and SQIVND (reference sequence). CDR3 length: 16 residues.

This chain links TRBV20-1 with TRBJ1-2; D possibly corresponds to TRBD1 (5 bases). Germline CDR1 DFQATT, CDR2 SNEGSKA (reference sequence). V lost 5 bases, J lost 2 bases, and 12 bases lay in between. This CDR3 comprises 13 residues. The DNA of the CDR3 is TGCAGTGCTTCGGGGACGGAAAACTATGGCTACACCTTC. Residues: CSASGTENYGYTF.

The V call is TRBV28, the J call TRBJ2-7, with TRBD1 matching over 12 bases. The CDR3 loop spans 16 amino acids. The ends lost 2 bases at V and 5 bases at J; junction bases unmatched: 7. Germline CDR1 MDHEN, CDR2 SYDVKM. CDR3 nucleotides: TGTGCCAGCAGTTTAACCGGGACAGGGGGCGAGGACGAGCAGTACTTC. Its translation: CASSLTGTGGEDEQYF.

V usage is TRBV27 and J usage is TRBJ2-7; D is perhaps TRBD2 (6 bases). The CDR3 runs 13 residues. The germline V gene has CDR1 MNHEY and CDR2 SMNVEV (reference sequence). Trimming removed 8 bases from V and 0 bases from J, with 11 bases in between. CDR3 region: CASGSGLSYEQYF. The CDR3 DNA reads TGTGCCAGCGGTAGCGGACTCTCCTACGAGCAGTACTTC.

The chain recombines TRBV9 with TRBJ1-6; maybe TRBD1 (6 bases). The CDR3 runs 14 residues. Germline lookup yields CDR1 SGDLS and CDR2 YYNGEE. With 0 bases removed from V and 9 bases from J, the gap between germline ends came to 10 bases. The CDR3 region is CASSVAEGGSPLHF. CDR3 nucleotide sequence: TGTGCCAGCAGCGTAGCTGAAGGGGGTTCACCCCTCCACTTT.

As DNA, the CDR3 is TGCAGTGCCCGGGACGGAGAGTCCTACGAGCAGTACTTC. Translating gives CSARDGESYEQYF. The J gene is TRBJ2-7, the V gene TRBV20-1, with D perhaps given as TRBD1 or TRBD2 (5 bases each). V was pared by 6 bases and J by 1 base, with 13 bases between. This CDR3 is 13 amino acids long. From germline, CDR1 is DFQATT and CDR2 SNEGSKA (reference sequence).

The rearrangement links TRBV6-6 to TRBJ1-4; no clear D. CDR3 length equals 15 residues. Germline V CDR1 and CDR2: MNHNY, SVGAGI (reference sequence). Trimming took off 4 bases at V and 5 bases at J, with 14 bases between the two ends. Written as DNA, the CDR3 is TGTGCCAGCAGTTCCAGCCGGTCGACAAATGAAAAACTGTTTTTT. Protein product: CASSSSRSTNEKLFF.

The gene calls are TRBV4-3 and TRBJ2-7; possibly TRBD1 for D (5 bases). Looked up from germline, CDR1 is LGHNA and CDR2 is YSLEER. This CDR3 spans 15 amino acids. With 3 bases removed from V and 0 bases from J, the gap between germline ends came to 12 bases. CDR3 sequence: CASSHDSLTSYEQYF. The CDR3 nucleotides are TGCGCCAGCAGCCACGACAGTTTAACCTCCTACGAGCAGTACTTC.

The chain combines TRBV18 with TRBJ2-5; D possibly corresponds to TRBD2 (6 bases). Trimming pared 3 bases from V and 0 bases from J, leaving 8 bases between. In germline, CDR1 is KGHSH, CDR2 LQKENI. The CDR3 has 14 amino acids. The CDR3 region has the DNA TGTGCCAGCTCACCGATAGCGGACCAAGAGACCCAGTACTTC. Protein product: CASSPIADQETQYF.

The chain links TRBV3-1 to TRBJ2-1; TRBD2 matches at 7 bases. Losses at the gene ends were 0 bases for V and 4 bases for J; bases not matched to a gene: 12. The CDR3 runs to 18 residues. Germline V gene data show CDR1 as LGHDT and CDR2 as YNNKEL (reference sequence). CDR3 nucleotides: TGTGCCAGCAGCCAAGATACGGGCCGAAGACTAGCTTACAATGAGCAGTTCTTC. Translation: CASSQDTGRRLAYNEQFF.

The chain is built from TRBV20-1 and TRBJ2-1; a weak D match, TRBD2 (5 bases). The V gene lost 2 bases and the J gene lost 3 bases, with 5 bases spanning the gap. The CDR3 sequence is 12 residues long. Germline loops: CDR1 DFQATT, CDR2 SNEGSKA (reference sequence). Here the CDR3 DNA reads TGCAGTGCTAGAAGCGGCTACAATGAGCAGTTCTTC. The encoded protein is CSARSGYNEQFF.

The chain is built from TRBV7-6 and TRBJ2-7, with D unclear. CDR1 and CDR2 from the germline V gene are SGHVS and FNYEAQ. This CDR3 comprises 15 residues. V was pared by 1 base and J by 4 bases, with 14 bases between. This CDR3 is CASSLGPQGSYEQYF. The CDR3 region has the DNA TGTGCCAGCAGCTTAGGGCCCCAAGGGTCTTACGAGCAGTACTTC. Combining the CDR3 with reference TRBV7-6 and TRBJ2-7 gives the whole variable domain GAGVSQSPRYKVTKRGQDVALRCDPISGHVSLYWYRQALGQGPEFLTYFNYEAQQDKSGLPNDRFSAERPEGSISTLTIQRTEQRDSAMYRCASSLGPQGSYEQYFGPGTRLTVT.

This chain connects TRBV7-3 to TRBJ2-1; 12 positions agree with TRBD2. Trimming cost V 5 bases and J 3 bases; bases outside gene matches: 5. Germline loops: CDR1 SGHTA, CDR2 FQGTGA. This CDR3 is built from 16 residues. The chain's CDR3 is CASSPELAGGYNEQFF. CDR3 DNA: TGTGCCAGCAGCCCAGAACTAGCGGGAGGCTACAATGAGCAGTTCTTC.

This clonotype was detected only a few times. The chain carries TRBV7-9 and TRBJ2-7, with D tentatively TRBD1 (6 bases). From germline, CDR1 is SEHNR and CDR2 FQNEAQ (reference sequence). The ends were cut back, 2 bases at V and 6 bases at J, with 8 bases in the middle. The CDR3 has 12 residues. The CDR3 DNA follows: TGTGCCAGCAGCTTATTAGGGGGCGAGCAGTACTTC. This gives the protein CASSLLGGEQYF. Drawing the rest from reference TRBV7-9 and TRBJ2-7, the complete variable domain is DTGVSQNPRHKITKRGQNVTFRCDPISEHNRLYWYRQTLGQGPEFLTYFQNEAQLEKSRLLSDRFSAERPKGSFSTLEIQRTEQGDSAMYLCASSLLGGEQYFGPGTRLTVT.

V gene TRBV6-4 combines with J gene TRBJ2-1, with 13 nucleotides matching TRBD2. Germline trimming cut 6 bases from V and 6 bases from J; bases unmatched to any gene: 5. Germline assignment: CDR1 MRHNA and CDR2 SNTAGT. The CDR3 is 15 amino acids. The CDR3 nucleotides read TGTGCCAGCAGCGGACTAGCGGGAGTTGGCAATGAGCAGTTCTTC. Protein: CASSGLAGVGNEQFF.

As for this clonotype: The junction departs from germline at one end; a sequencing error may be responsible. The V and J genes are TRBV7-7 and TRBJ2-1, with D unclear. This CDR3 spans 16 amino acids. Germline V gene data show CDR1 as SSHAT and CDR2 as FNYEAQ (reference sequence). Here the CDR3 reads CASSPTSTTVYNEQFF. As DNA, the CDR3 is TGTGCTAGCAGCCCTACCTCTACTACAGTTTACAATGAGCAGTTCTTC.

The chain couples TRBV9 to TRBJ2-4, with D hard to call. V shed 0 bases and J shed 3 bases, with 10 bases lying between them. This CDR3 is built from 15 residues. The germline gives CDR1 SGDLS, CDR2 YYNGEE. The chain's CDR3 is CASSVDLGYKNIQYF. For the CDR3, the DNA is TGTGCCAGCAGCGTAGATTTGGGCTACAAAAACATTCAGTACTTC.

The V gene is TRBV20-1, the J gene TRBJ2-7; D is undetermined. This CDR3 has 12 residues. CDR1 is DFQATT, CDR2 SNEGSKA, per germline (reference sequence). Trimming removed 8 bases from V and 1 base from J, with 12 bases in between. In DNA, the CDR3 is TGCAGTTCCTCGGACGGTTCCTACGAGCAGTACTTC. Its protein is CSSSDGSYEQYF.

The chain joins TRBV5-4 to TRBJ1-5; D call uncertain. CDR1 and CDR2 from the germline V gene are SGHNT and YYREEE (reference sequence). CDR3 length: 15 residues. V was trimmed by 5 bases and J by 2 bases, leaving 14 bases between them. This CDR3 is CASSEGGHGNQPQHF. The CDR3 coding sequence is TGTGCCAGCAGTGAGGGAGGGCATGGCAATCAGCCCCAGCATTTT.

CDR3 nucleotides: TGTGCCAGTAGTATAGATGCGGGTAACACTGAAGCTTTCTTT. Protein product: CASSIDAGNTEAFF. The chain has TRBV19 and TRBJ1-1; no firm D call. The ends were cut back, 0 bases at V and 2 bases at J, with 7 bases in the middle. The CDR3 runs to 14 residues. Germline V lookup: CDR1 LNHDA, CDR2 SQIVND (reference sequence).

The chain is built from TRBV30 and TRBJ1-2; 7 bases agree with TRBD1. This CDR3 has 14 amino acids. In germline, CDR1 is GTSNPN, CDR2 SVGIG (reference sequence). With 3 bases clipped from V and 7 bases from J, the junction kept 11 bases outside the gene matches. DNA for the CDR3: TGTGCCTGGAGCGCCGGTACAGGGGCCGGTGGCTACACCTTC. Translated, it gives CAWSAGTGAGGYTF.

This chain uses TRBV13 with TRBJ2-5; maybe TRBD2 (6 bases). Germline CDR1 reads PRHDT; CDR2 reads FYEKMQ (reference sequence). The CDR3 runs 19 residues. Trimming stripped 4 bases from V and 2 bases from J, with 26 bases between. This chain's CDR3 is CASSSEKDPGTGAQETQYF. The DNA of the CDR3 is TGTGCCAGCAGCTCAGAGAAGGACCCAGGGACGGGAGCACAAGAGACCCAGTACTTC.

J is TRBJ1-1 and V is TRBV10-2, with 9 positions matching TRBD1. Germline assignment: CDR1 WSHSY and CDR2 SAAADI. The CDR3 sequence is 14 residues long. Trimming cost V 5 bases and J 8 bases; bases outside gene matches: 9. Written as DNA, the CDR3 is TGCGCCAGCAGTCTACGAGGGGACAGGGCCGAAGCTTTCTTT. Amino acids: CASSLRGDRAEAFF.

The J gene is TRBJ1-2, the V gene TRBV18; 12 nucleotides agree with TRBD1. This CDR3 region has 19 residues. The V gene end was trimmed by 3 bases and the J gene end by 2 bases; junction bases not matched to a gene: 13. CDR1 is KGHSH and CDR2 is LQKENI in the germline V gene. The CDR3, as DNA: TGTGCCAGCTCACCCCGTTTTGGGACAGGGGGCAACGGAAACTATGGCTACACCTTC. Protein: CASSPRFGTGGNGNYGYTF.

A single count supports this clonotype. The chain couples TRBV6-6 to TRBJ2-7; D might be TRBD1 (6 bases). This CDR3 has 15 amino acids. Trimming removed 0 bases from V and 7 bases from J, with 16 bases in between. Germline CDR1 MNHNY, CDR2 SVGAGI (reference sequence). This chain's CDR3 is CASSYSTGSGPEQYF. The CDR3 coding sequence is TGTGCCAGCAGTTACTCGACAGGTTCCGGACCAGAGCAGTACTTC.